The source of this T cell receptor beta chain is a study of T cell repertoires in ileal Crohn's disease (dated by TCRdb to the late 2010s). Regarding the study in general: Median disease duration was roughly 8.2 years, and about 35% of patients were identified as active smokers at the time of surgery. Surgery was performed for a complication in all patients, with stricturing disease in about 61% and penetrating disease in approximately 40%. Postoperative therapy was given to about half of the patients, with thiopurines administered to over 10 patients and anti-TNF agents administered to 15 to 20 patients. Neoterminal ileum biopsies obtained at postoperative colonoscopy were designated as M6 samples. TCR repertoire analysis was done in 55 to 70 Crohn's disease patients from a prospective multicentre cohort. Running in parallel with the study was a multicentre cohort set up to find predictors of early endoscopic recurrence following ileocolonic resection. Endoscopic postoperative recurrence was defined by a Rutgeerts score above i0. The study sequenced approximately 170 mucosal samples from more than 50 patients, taken at several locations on the surgical specimen and at postoperative endoscopy. Broader findings and caveats from the paper: Endoscopic recurrence was linked to a higher percentage of high-frequency clones at surgery, and recurrence occurred in every patient whose clonality exceeded 26.8% (18/57). Compared with CD4 T cells, sorted CD8 T cells held more high-frequency clones, which suggests that the mucosal expansions were mostly CD8. Mucosal CD4 and CD8 T cells were sorted and sequenced only in a subgroup of patients, the size of which was not stated. Patients who were active smokers at surgery had a significantly higher proportion of clonal expansions than non-smokers (approximately 28% vs 17%, p=0.02). Within the first year after surgery, the timing of postoperative endoscopy varied, and the median delay was nearly seven months.

A word on this clone: Its antigen target is currently unknown. No much larger clonotype is one base removed from it; base qualities were not supplied.

The CDR3 goes from the cysteine to the phenylalanine over 10 residues. The sequence is cut down to CDR3 DNA, 30 bases in frame from base 1. In the paper's terms, the time point label means: neoterminal ileum biopsy at postoperative endoscopy, about 6 months after surgery. To be eligible, patients had to be adults with ileal or ileocolonic Crohn's disease and an indication for ileocolonic resection. Whole ileal mucosal biopsies were kept frozen at -80 degrees C prior to DNA extraction. Genomic DNA was extracted from frozen whole biopsies using a TRizol-based method and was quantified with a NanoDrop 2000 spectrophotometer. For commercial TCRB immunosequencing, five hundred nanograms of biopsy DNA were submitted for each sample. Adaptive Biotechnology amplified the CDR3 regions from genomic DNA with a two-step multiplex PCR designed to control amplification bias. In the first PCR, primers covered every V and J gene segment, and in the second PCR, barcodes and Illumina adapters were added. An Illumina instrument was used to sequence the CDR3 libraries. The study's processing was this. The analysis drew on both the pipelines supplied by the vendor and custom analysis of the raw data in R/Bioconductor running R version 3.3.0. Clonality, which ranges from 0 to 1, was calculated as the inverse of the normalised Shannon entropy across all productive clones. The repertoire share taken up by the top 100 clones defined high-frequency clones, and only clones that passed a 95% confidence test were kept. Repertoire diversity was measured with the Simpson index, and overlap between samples was measured with the Morisita-Horn index. The source is immuneACCESS, and TCRdb retained only in-frame sequences with V and J called. Part of the clones is not carried over; for the studies checked, unresolved V genes explain less than half of this, and the remainder is unexplained. The V and J calls and clone size come from that table; D and trimming were worked out from the DNA. The table for this sample lists roughly 16,000 clones; 72% of them were counted only once. Jointly, the top ten make up about 4.4% of the sample.

The rearranged segments are TRBV12-2 and TRBJ2-2; the table's D call, TRBD2, was not checked against the DNA. TRBV12-2 is deemed a pseudogene. The sequence derives from an adult with Crohn's disease. The sample was ileal tissue. CDR3 reads: CARAGGELFF. The bases read TGTGCAAGAGCCGGCGGGGAGCTGTTTTTT.